One and the same sample provided the 15 T cell receptor beta chains below, sequenced in a study of a mutant IDH1 vaccine in newly diagnosed glioma. The repertoire was sequenced with immunoSEQ multiplex PCR; TCRdb's copy has only in-frame clones and lacks some. The data hold some 30,000 clones, with around 87% observed a single time. These receptors have no known antigen. As for time point: week 23, last vaccination. What each vaccine dose contained was 300 ug of mutant IDH1 20-mer peptide, accompanied by topical imiquimod. This material consisted of PBMCs, taken from a glioma patient whose treatment included an IDH1 peptide vaccine. All receptors come from a man in his forties or fifties with glioma.

This clone was counted once. The chain couples TRBV28 to TRBJ1-5; D is uncertain. The V end was cut by 3 bases, the J end by 4 bases, with 7 bases between. CDR1 and CDR2 from the germline V gene are MDHEN and SYDVKM. This CDR3 comprises 13 residues. The CDR3 reads CASSFADNQPQHF. In DNA form, the CDR3 reads TGTGCCAGCAGTTTTGCGGATAATCAGCCCCAGCATTTT.

Here the CDR3 DNA reads TGTGCCTGGAGTGAGGGCCCGGTGGTTTGGAAGAGAGCTTTCTTT. The encoded protein is CAWSEGPVVWKRAFF. V and J are TRBV30 and TRBJ1-1; D is unresolved. CDR1 and CDR2 from the germline V gene are GTSNPN and SVGIG (reference sequence). Trimming left V 1 base short and J 10 bases short, with 22 bases between. This CDR3 spans 15 amino acids. Using reference TRBV30 and TRBJ1-1 for the parts outside the CDR3, the full variable domain is SQTIHQWPATLVQPVGSPLSLECTVEGTSNPNLYWYRQAAGRGLQLLFYSVGIGQISSEVPQNLSASRPQDRQFILSSKKLLLSDSGFYLCAWSEGPVVWKRAFFGQGTRLTVV.

The chain employs TRBV5-4 and TRBJ2-3; D unclear. Trimming stripped 2 bases from V and 4 bases from J, with 8 bases between. Germline V gene lookup returns CDR1 SGHNT and CDR2 YYREEE (reference sequence). The length of the CDR3 is 13 residues. Here the CDR3 DNA reads TGTGCCAGCAGCTTAGTTGGGGCAGATACGCAGTATTTT. Its protein is CASSLVGADTQYF.

J is TRBJ1-2 and V is TRBV2; D is unclear. The germline V and J ends were trimmed by 8 bases and 1 base, with 5 bases remaining between them. The germline gives CDR1 SNHLY, CDR2 FYNNEI. This CDR3 is built from 11 residues. The CDR3 here is CASSRNYGYTF. The CDR3 coding sequence is TGTGCCAGCTCGCGTAACTATGGCTACACCTTC.

The chain links TRBV5-6 to TRBJ1-2, with a tentative D call TRBD1 (5 bases). CDR3 size: 14 residues. Germline V gene lookup returns CDR1 SGHDT and CDR2 YYEEEE. V lost 4 bases and J 4 bases, leaving 14 bases between the germline ends. The CDR3 DNA reads as TGTGCCAGCAGCCCCGGCGGGGGTAGCTATGGCTACACCTTC. It translates to CASSPGGGSYGYTF.

This clone was counted a few times. This chain connects TRBV27 to TRBJ2-1; 7 bases match TRBD1. Germline V gives CDR1 MNHEY, CDR2 SMNVEV (reference sequence). Losses at the gene ends were 3 bases for V and 10 bases for J; bases not matched to a gene: 9. CDR3 length: 14 amino acids. The CDR3 loop reads CASSLSRGGREQFF. DNA of the CDR3: TGTGCCAGCAGTTTGAGCCGAGGGGGCCGCGAGCAGTTCTTC.

The chain combines TRBV11-3 with TRBJ2-3; perhaps TRBD2 as D (5 bases). V was shortened by 1 base and J by 4 bases, with 9 bases between the two germline ends. This CDR3 comprises 14 residues. In germline, CDR1 is SGHNT, CDR2 YENEEA. As DNA, the CDR3 is TGTGCCAGCAGCTTAGGCGGACTCTCAGATACGCAGTATTTT. This sequence encodes CASSLGGLSDTQYF. Using reference TRBV11-3 and TRBJ2-3 for the parts outside the CDR3, the full variable domain is EAGVVQSPRYKIIEKKQPVAFWCNPISGHNTLYWYLQNLGQGPELLIRYENEEAVDDSQLPKDRFSAERLKGVDSTLKIQPAELGDSAVYLCASSLGGLSDTQYFGPGTRLTVL.

The chain combines TRBV11-2 with TRBJ2-7; TRBD1 matches 8 bases. Trimming removed 5 bases from V and 2 bases from J; junction bases left unmatched: 5. Per germline, CDR1 SGHAT and CDR2 FQNNGV. This CDR3 has 14 amino acids. This CDR3 reads CASSQTGGPYEQYF. The CDR3, as DNA: TGTGCCAGCAGCCAAACAGGGGGACCCTACGAGCAGTACTTC. The full variable domain, in which reference TRBV11-2 and TRBJ2-7 provide the parts outside the CDR3, is EAGVAQSPRYKIIEKRQSVAFWCNPISGHATLYWYQQILGQGPKLLIQFQNNGVVDDSQLPKDRFSAERLKGVDSTLKIQPAKLEDSAVYLCASSQTGGPYEQYFGPGTRLTVT.

The rearrangement links TRBV19 to TRBJ2-3; TRBD2 matches 11 bases. The CDR3 consists of 15 residues. Trimming removed 4 bases from V and 3 bases from J; junction bases left unmatched: 3. The germline CDR1 and CDR2 sequences are LNHDA and SQIVND (reference sequence). The chain's CDR3 is CASSKRTSGTDTQYF. In DNA, the CDR3 is TGTGCCAGTAGTAAGCGGACTAGCGGGACAGATACGCAGTATTTT.

V usage is TRBV28 and J usage is TRBJ1-1; the D is unclear. Between the trimmed V and J ends, which lost 4 bases and 11 bases, there was a span of 14 bases. This CDR3 is 12 amino acids long. From germline, CDR1 is MDHEN and CDR2 SYDVKM. The CDR3 region has the DNA TGTGCCAGCAGTTCCCGGAAGTTAGAGGCTTTCTTT. This codes for CASSSRKLEAFF.

The J gene is TRBJ1-1, the V gene TRBV7-9; 8 nucleotides agree with TRBD1. The CDR3 sequence is 14 residues long. Germline V gene data show CDR1 as SEHNR and CDR2 as FQNEAQ (reference sequence). V lost 1 base and J lost 5; bases outside the gene matches: 3. The CDR3 nucleotides read TGTGCCAGCAGCTTAGGACAGGGGAGAACTGAAGCTTTCTTT. Translation: CASSLGQGRTEAFF.

The chain links TRBV5-1 to TRBJ2-3; 8 bases align to TRBD2. From germline, CDR1 is SGHRS and CDR2 YFSETQ. The CDR3 is 15 amino acids. J gave up 2 bases and V 6 bases, and 8 bases lay outside the gene matches. This CDR3 is CASKEAGAATDTQYF. CDR3 bases: TGCGCCAGCAAGGAAGCGGGGGCGGCCACAGATACGCAGTATTTT.

The chain carries TRBV20-1 and TRBJ1-2, with TRBD1 as a possible D gene (5 bases). The CDR3 has 11 amino acids. Germline V gives CDR1 DFQATT, CDR2 SNEGSKA (reference sequence). V was pared by 8 bases and J by 8 bases, with 15 bases between. The CDR3 bases are TGCAGTACGGGGGTGAACGAGGGCTACACCTTC. It is translated as CSTGVNEGYTF.

Here the CDR3 DNA reads TGTGCCAGCAGTTTATTGGGACAGGGCCCGCGGGAGCAGTACTTC. It specifies CASSLLGQGPREQYF. V is TRBV27 and J is TRBJ2-7; 9 bases agree with TRBD1. V trimming: 1 base; J trimming: 7 bases; junction bases outside the gene matches: 8. Germline-derived CDR1 and CDR2 are MNHEY and SMNVEV (reference sequence). The CDR3 is 15 residues long.

This chain links TRBV18 with TRBJ2-7; either TRBD1 or TRBD2 may supply D (6 bases each). This CDR3 has 15 amino acids. CDR1 and CDR2 (germline): KGHSH, LQKENI. The V end was cut by 1 base, the J end by 2 bases, with 12 bases between. The CDR3 region is CASSPRAGQPYEQYF. CDR3 DNA: TGTGCCAGCTCACCACGGGCGGGACAACCCTACGAGCAGTACTTC.